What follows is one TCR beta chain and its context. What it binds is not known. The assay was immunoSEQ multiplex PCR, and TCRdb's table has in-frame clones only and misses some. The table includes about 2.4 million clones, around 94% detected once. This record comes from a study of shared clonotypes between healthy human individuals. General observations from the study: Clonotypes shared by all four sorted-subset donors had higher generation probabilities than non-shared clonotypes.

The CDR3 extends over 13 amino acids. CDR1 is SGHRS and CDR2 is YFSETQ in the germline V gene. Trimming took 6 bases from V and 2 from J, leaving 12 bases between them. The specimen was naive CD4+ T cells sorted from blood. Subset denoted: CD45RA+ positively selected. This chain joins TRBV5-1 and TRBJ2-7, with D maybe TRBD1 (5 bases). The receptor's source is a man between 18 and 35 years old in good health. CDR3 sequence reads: CASTPDIPYEQYF. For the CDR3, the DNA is TGCGCCAGCACCCCGGACATCCCCTACGAGCAGTACTTC.